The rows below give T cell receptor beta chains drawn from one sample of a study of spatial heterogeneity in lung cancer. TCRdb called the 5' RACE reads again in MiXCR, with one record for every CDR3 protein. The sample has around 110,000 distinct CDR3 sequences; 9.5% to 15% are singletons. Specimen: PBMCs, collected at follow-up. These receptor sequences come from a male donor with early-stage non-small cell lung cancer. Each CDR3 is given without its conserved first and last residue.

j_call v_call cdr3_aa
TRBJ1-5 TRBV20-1 SALKGLASQDQPQH
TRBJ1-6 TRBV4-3 ASSQALKAYNSPLH
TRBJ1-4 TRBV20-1 SARSTIATNEKLF
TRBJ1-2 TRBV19 ASSIPASGYGYT
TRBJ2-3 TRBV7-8 ASSFISGTDTQY
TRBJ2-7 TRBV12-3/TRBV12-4 ASSKTGDSEQY
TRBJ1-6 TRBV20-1 SASPLGSYNSPLH
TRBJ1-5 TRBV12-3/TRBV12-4 ASSFRGNQPQH
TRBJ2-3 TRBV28 ASRDKGGGHADTQY
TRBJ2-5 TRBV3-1 ASSQSEETQY
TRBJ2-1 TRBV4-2 ASTPGGGSYNEQF
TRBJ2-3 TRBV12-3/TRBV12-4 ASSWPGLAGTDTQY
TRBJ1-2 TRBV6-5 ASSTSRGTTGYT
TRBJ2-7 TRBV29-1 SVVASGGLAEQY
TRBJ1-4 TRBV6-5 ASSYGTGTVGLKLF